This paragraph reports one T cell receptor beta chain. The antigen is not known. The data derive from a study of T cell repertoires in cytomegalovirus infection. Study-level background: An indication of both CMV infection and matching HLA type came from public TCR beta signatures.

Germline-derived CDR1 and CDR2 are SNHLY and FYNNEI. The CDR3 is 13 amino acids. The junction had 6 bases not matched to a gene; V was cut back by 8 bases and J by 5 bases. Broader study findings: The ex vivo response was dominated by HLA-C-restricted CMV-specific TCR beta clonotypes.

TCRdb independently ran MiXCR on the reads; one entry per CDR3 protein. The sample lists 200,000 or so distinct CDR3 sequences, approximately 19% seen once, with roughly 2.9% in the top ten. The sample was PBMCs. The gene calls are TRBV2 and TRBJ2-1, with TRBD2 matching 7 bases. This receptor was identified in a human donor in good health (CMV status not recorded). Some clones in this sample may be carry-over from other donors' samples. The CDR3 here is CASGKRGDNEQFF. CDR3 DNA: TGTGCCAGCGGGAAGCGGGGAGACAATGAGCAGTTCTTC.